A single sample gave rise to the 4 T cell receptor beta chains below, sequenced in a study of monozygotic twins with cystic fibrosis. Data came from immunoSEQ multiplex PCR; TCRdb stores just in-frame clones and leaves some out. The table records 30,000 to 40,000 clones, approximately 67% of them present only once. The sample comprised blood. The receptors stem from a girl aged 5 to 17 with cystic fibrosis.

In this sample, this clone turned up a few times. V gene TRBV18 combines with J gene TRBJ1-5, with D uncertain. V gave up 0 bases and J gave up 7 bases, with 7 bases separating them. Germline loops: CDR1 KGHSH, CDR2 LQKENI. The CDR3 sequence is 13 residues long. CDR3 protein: CASSPPDRQPQHF. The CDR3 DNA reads TGTGCCAGCTCACCACCGGATCGCCAGCCCCAGCATTTT.

For the CDR3, the DNA is TGCAGCGTGCCCTGGACAGGCGGTAGTGAGCAGTTCTTC. Translation gives CSVPWTGGSEQFF. This rearrangement joins TRBV29-1 to TRBJ2-1; 7 bases map to TRBD1. J lost 9 bases, V lost 6 bases, and 11 bases had no gene match. This CDR3 contains 13 residues. Looked up from germline, CDR1 is SQVTM and CDR2 is ANQGSEA.

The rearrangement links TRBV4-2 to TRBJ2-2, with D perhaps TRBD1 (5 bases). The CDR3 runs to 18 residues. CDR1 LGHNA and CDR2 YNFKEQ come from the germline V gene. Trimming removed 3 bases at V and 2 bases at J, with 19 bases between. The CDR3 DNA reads TGTGCCAGCAGCCAGAGTAAAAGAGCCGACAGAAACACCGGGGAGCTGTTTTTT. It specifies CASSQSKRADRNTGELFF.

CDR3 sequence: CASSLGTSYEQYF. In nucleotides, the CDR3 is TGTGCCAGCAGTCTCGGGACAAGCTACGAGCAGTACTTC. V is TRBV27 and J is TRBJ2-7; TRBD1 is a possible D gene (6 bases). The CDR3 has 13 amino acids. Trimming left V 5 bases short and J 3 bases short, with 11 bases between. CDR1 MNHEY and CDR2 SMNVEV come from the germline V gene (reference sequence).